These T cell receptor beta chains were read from a single sample in a study of T-cell memory formation after mild COVID-19. TCRdb fed the 5' RACE reads into MiXCR, producing one record per CDR3 protein. The data contain about 470,000 distinct CDR3 sequences, around a quarter of them singletons. What was sequenced was PBMCs or a T cell subset sorted from them (not recorded which). These TCRs come from an adult woman who had mild COVID-19 (a few samples of this study predate the infection). Cell type and time point are not known. Each CDR3 is given with its conserved first and last residue. The D gene is left open where the match is weak. Clone size is not always given. Where it is, it says once, few, many or a class for expanded clones.

CASSLGTEFQYEQYF | TGTGCCAGCAGCTTGGGGACAGAGTTTCAGTACGAGCAGTACTTC | TRBJ2-7 | few | . | TRBV5-5 | 15
CATSDSRTGISGNTIYF | TGTGCCACCAGTGATTCACGGACAGGGATCTCTGGAAACACCATATATTTT | TRBJ1-3 | many | TRBD1 | TRBV24-1 | 17
CASSLSRGYYGYTF | TGTGCCAGCAGCTTATCCCGGGGCTACTATGGCTACACCTTC | TRBJ1-2 | few | . | TRBV7-8 | 14
CASDRGYGYTF | TGTGCCAGCGACAGGGGCTATGGCTACACCTTC | TRBJ1-2 | . | TRBD1 | TRBV7-9 | 11
CASSLESGGGTDTQYF | TGTGCCAGCAGCTTAGAGAGCGGGGGCGGGACAGATACGCAGTATTTT | TRBJ2-3 | few | TRBD2 | TRBV7-9 | 16
CASSLAPGAAVDEAFF | TGTGCCAGCAGCTTAGCGCCCGGGGCAGCGGTTGATGAAGCTTTCTTT | TRBJ1-1 | . | . | TRBV7-9 | 16
CSAYRGTNEKLFF | TGCAGCGCTTACAGGGGAACTAATGAAAAACTGTTTTTT | TRBJ1-4 | many | TRBD1 | TRBV29-1 | 13
CSVGEVSPLHF | TGCAGCGTTGGAGAAGTTTCACCCCTCCACTTT | TRBJ1-6 | few | . | TRBV29-1 | 11
CASSQGLIAGGTDTQYF | TGTGCCAGCAGCCAAGGGCTGATAGCGGGGGGCACAGATACGCAGTATTTT | TRBJ2-3 | . | TRBD2 | TRBV3-1 | 17
CASSLGATSYEQYF | TGTGCCAGCAGCTTAGGAGCCACCTCCTACGAGCAGTACTTC | TRBJ2-7 | few | . | TRBV7-6 | 14
CASGTSGAHEQFF | TGTGCCAGCGGGACTAGCGGGGCACATGAGCAGTTCTTC | TRBJ2-1 | . | TRBD2 | TRBV12-3/TRBV12-4 | 13
CASSVSGGTSYEQYF | TGTGCCAGCAGCGTCAGCGGGGGGACCTCCTACGAGCAGTACTTC | TRBJ2-7 | few | TRBD2 | TRBV7-2 | 15
CASSLGGGPQETQYF | TGTGCCAGCAGTTTGGGGGGGGGTCCCCAAGAGACCCAGTACTTC | TRBJ2-5 | . | TRBD2 | TRBV6-2/TRBV6-3 | 15
CASSLSKTSGTDTQYF | TGTGCCAGCAGTTTAAGTAAGACTAGCGGCACAGATACGCAGTATTTT | TRBJ2-3 | many | TRBD2 | TRBV12-3/TRBV12-4 | 16
CSVDRSQTDTQYF | TGCAGCGTTGATCGCAGCCAGACAGATACGCAGTATTTT | TRBJ2-3 | . | . | TRBV29-1 | 13
CASSLVGTGFSGANVLTF | TGTGCCAGCAGCCTTGTCGGGACGGGTTTCTCTGGGGCCAACGTCCTGACTTTC | TRBJ2-6 | few | . | TRBV7-9 | 18
CAASGNGGGNEQFF | TGTGCCGCGTCTGGTAATGGGGGGGGCAATGAGCAGTTCTTC | TRBJ2-1 | many | TRBD2 | TRBV12-3/TRBV12-4 | 14
CASPEDVVPHMRTF | TGTGCCAGTCCCGAAGACGTCGTGCCTCATATGCGGACCTTC | TRBJ1-2 | once | . | TRBV7-9 | 14
CASSSTGGNTEAFF | TGTGCCAGCAGTTCCACAGGGGGCAACACTGAAGCTTTCTTT | TRBJ1-1 | many | TRBD1 | TRBV12-3/TRBV12-4 | 14
CASSYSSQGNTEAFF | TGTGCCAGCAGTTACTCATCTCAGGGAAACACTGAAGCTTTCTTT | TRBJ1-1 | few | . | TRBV6-5 | 15
CASSASGQGVNEQFF | TGTGCCAGCAGTGCATCGGGACAGGGGGTCAATGAGCAGTTCTTC | TRBJ2-1 | few | TRBD1 | TRBV25-1 | 15
CASNLWGGGTDTQYF | TGTGCCAGCAACCTTTGGGGGGGGGGCACAGATACGCAGTATTTT | TRBJ2-3 | . | TRBD2 | TRBV9 | 15
CATSRPWEWGNYGYTF | TGTGCCACCAGCAGGCCATGGGAATGGGGGAACTATGGCTACACCTTC | TRBJ1-2 | few | . | TRBV15 | 16
CASSVAASGEFQETQYF | TGTGCCAGCAGCGTAGCGGCTAGCGGGGAGTTCCAAGAGACCCAGTACTTC | TRBJ2-5 | . | TRBD2 | TRBV9 | 17
CASSFQGGSEQFF | TGTGCTAGCAGCTTCCAAGGGGGGAGTGAGCAGTTCTTC | TRBJ2-1 | few | . | TRBV7-7 | 13
CASSLKPRTRGWTEAFF | TGTGCCAGCAGCTTAAAGCCGAGGACCCGGGGTTGGACTGAAGCTTTCTTT | TRBJ1-1 | many | . | TRBV7-9 | 17
CASRSNAATYEQYF | TGCGCCAGCCGGTCTAACGCAGCCACCTACGAGCAGTACTTC | TRBJ2-7 | . | . | TRBV5-1 | 14
CASSLSGSGEQFF | TGTGCCAGCAGTTTAAGTGGGTCGGGTGAGCAGTTCTTC | TRBJ2-1 | few | . | TRBV12-3/TRBV12-4 | 13
CASSLLRGNTEAFF | TGCGCCAGCAGCTTGCTACGGGGGAACACTGAAGCTTTCTTT | TRBJ1-1 | few | . | TRBV5-1 | 14
CASSLVTGHLNTEAFF | TGTGCCAGCAGCCTTGTCACGGGACACCTGAACACTGAAGCTTTCTTT | TRBJ1-1 | . | . | TRBV4-2 | 16
CSARETTTSGFYEQYF | TGCAGTGCTAGAGAGACCACCACCAGCGGGTTCTACGAGCAGTACTTC | TRBJ2-7 | few | . | TRBV20-1 | 16
CSARDYAGGVSETQYF | TGCAGTGCTAGAGATTACGCAGGGGGCGTATCGGAGACCCAGTACTTC | TRBJ2-5 | few | TRBD1 | TRBV20-1 | 16
CASIRQGSNEQFF | TGTGCCAGCATCAGACAGGGTAGTAATGAGCAGTTCTTC | TRBJ2-1 | few | TRBD1 | TRBV3-1 | 13
CASSLAGAANYGYTF | TGTGCCAGCAGCTTAGCAGGCGCAGCTAACTATGGCTACACCTTC | TRBJ1-2 | . | . | TRBV7-9 | 15
CASSPRTGGNNEQFF | TGTGCCAGCAGCCCCCGGACAGGGGGGAACAATGAGCAGTTCTTC | TRBJ2-1 | . | TRBD1 | TRBV7-3 | 15
CASSWSGAKNIQYF | TGTGCCAGCAGTTGGTCAGGAGCCAAAAACATTCAGTACTTC | TRBJ2-4 | . | . | TRBV6-2/TRBV6-3 | 14
CASSSDRPYNEQFF | TGTGCCAGCAGTTCGGACAGGCCCTACAATGAGCAGTTCTTC | TRBJ2-1 | . | TRBD1 | TRBV3-1 | 14
CSAIGTKNIQYF | TGCAGTGCTATTGGGACCAAAAACATTCAGTACTTC | TRBJ2-4 | few | . | TRBV20-1 | 12
CASSSSRSGANVLTF | TGTGCCAGCAGCTCAAGTCGGTCTGGGGCCAACGTCCTGACTTTC | TRBJ2-6 | . | . | TRBV7-6 | 15
CASSFVEGASTDTQYF | TGTGCCAGCAGCTTCGTTGAAGGGGCTAGCACAGATACGCAGTATTTT | TRBJ2-3 | few | . | TRBV7-6 | 16
CSVGTGSTDTQYF | TGCAGCGTCGGGACAGGGAGCACAGATACGCAGTATTTT | TRBJ2-3 | once | TRBD1 | TRBV29-1 | 13
CASSPTPPSPQGETQYF | TGTGCCAGCAGTCCCACTCCCCCGAGCCCTCAGGGAGAGACCCAGTACTTC | TRBJ2-5 | . | . | TRBV2 | 17
CASSENGVLVTQYF | TGTGCCAGCAGTGAAAACGGCGTTCTCGTTACGCAGTATTTT | TRBJ2-3 | . | . | TRBV6-1 | 14
CSARDRPYEQYF | TGCAGCGCTCGAGACAGGCCCTACGAGCAGTACTTC | TRBJ2-7 | . | . | TRBV29-1 | 12
CASSYNTGTDTQYF | TGTGCCAGCAGTTACAACACCGGCACAGATACGCAGTATTTT | TRBJ2-3 | . | . | TRBV6-5 | 14